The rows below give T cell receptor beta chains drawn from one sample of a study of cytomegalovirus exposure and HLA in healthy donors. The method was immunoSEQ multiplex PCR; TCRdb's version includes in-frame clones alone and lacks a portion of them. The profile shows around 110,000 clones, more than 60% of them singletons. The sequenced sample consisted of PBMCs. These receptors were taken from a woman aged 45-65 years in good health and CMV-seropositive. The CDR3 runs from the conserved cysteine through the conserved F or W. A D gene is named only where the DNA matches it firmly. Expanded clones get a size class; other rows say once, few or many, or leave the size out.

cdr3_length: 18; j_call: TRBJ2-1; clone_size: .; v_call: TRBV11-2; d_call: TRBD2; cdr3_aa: CASSLWRRGGRSYNEQFF; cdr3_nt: TGTGCCAGCAGCTTATGGAGGCGGGGGGGCCGCTCCTACAATGAGCAGTTCTTC
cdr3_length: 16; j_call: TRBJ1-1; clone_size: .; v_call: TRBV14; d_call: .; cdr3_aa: CASSFNQVPLDTEAFF; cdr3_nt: TGTGCCAGCAGCTTTAACCAGGTCCCTTTGGACACTGAAGCTTTCTTT
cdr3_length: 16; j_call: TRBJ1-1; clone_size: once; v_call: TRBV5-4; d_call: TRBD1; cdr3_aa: CASSLGQGRQNTEAFF; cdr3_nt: TGTGCCAGCAGCTTGGGACAGGGGAGACAGAACACTGAAGCTTTCTTT
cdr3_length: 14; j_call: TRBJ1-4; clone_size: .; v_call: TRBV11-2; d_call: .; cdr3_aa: CASSQGPWDEKLFF; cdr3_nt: TGTGCCAGCAGCCAGGGGCCTTGGGATGAAAAACTGTTTTTT
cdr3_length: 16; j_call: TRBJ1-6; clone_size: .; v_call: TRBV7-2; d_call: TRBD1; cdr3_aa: CASSLFSGQGFSPLHF; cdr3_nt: TGTGCCAGCAGCTTATTCTCGGGACAGGGGTTCTCACCCCTCCACTTT
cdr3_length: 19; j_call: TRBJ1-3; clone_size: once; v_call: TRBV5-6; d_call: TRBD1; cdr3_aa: CASSWGQVGGALGGNTIYF; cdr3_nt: TGTGCCAGCAGCTGGGGACAGGTTGGCGGGGCGTTGGGAGGAAACACCATATATTTT
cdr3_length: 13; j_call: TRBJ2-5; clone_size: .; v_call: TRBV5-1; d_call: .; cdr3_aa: CASSLGQQETQYF; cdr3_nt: TGCGCCAGCAGCCTTGGACAGCAAGAGACCCAGTACTTC
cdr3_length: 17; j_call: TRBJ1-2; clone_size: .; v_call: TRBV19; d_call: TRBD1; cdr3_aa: CAGSILNGPGQNYGYTF; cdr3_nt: TGTGCCGGTAGTATTTTAAACGGACCGGGACAGAACTATGGCTACACCTTC
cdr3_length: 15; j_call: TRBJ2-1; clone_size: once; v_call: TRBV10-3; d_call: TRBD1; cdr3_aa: CAISEVGQGNNEQFF; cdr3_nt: TGTGCCATCAGTGAGGTGGGACAGGGGAACAATGAGCAGTTCTTC
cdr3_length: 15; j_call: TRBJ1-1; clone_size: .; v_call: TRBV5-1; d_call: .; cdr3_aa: CASRISGGADTEAFF; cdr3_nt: TGCGCCAGCAGGATCAGCGGGGGCGCGGACACTGAAGCTTTCTTT
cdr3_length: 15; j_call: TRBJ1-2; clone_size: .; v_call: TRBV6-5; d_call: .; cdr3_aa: CASSSSRAGNYGYTF; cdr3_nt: TGTGCCAGCAGTTCGTCCAGGGCAGGGAACTATGGCTACACCTTC
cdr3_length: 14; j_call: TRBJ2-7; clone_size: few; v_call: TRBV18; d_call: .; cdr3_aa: CASSPSGDNYEQYF; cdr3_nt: TGTGCCAGCTCACCATCAGGGGACAACTACGAGCAGTACTTC
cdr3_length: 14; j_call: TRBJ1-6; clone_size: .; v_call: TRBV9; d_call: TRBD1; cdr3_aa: CASSGQRGLSPLHF; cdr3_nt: TGTGCCAGCAGCGGCCAGAGGGGGCTTTCACCCCTCCACTTT
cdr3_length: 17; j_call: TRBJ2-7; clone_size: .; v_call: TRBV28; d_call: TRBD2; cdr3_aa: CASSLWGLAGGPGEQYF; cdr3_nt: TGTGCCAGCAGTTTATGGGGACTAGCGGGGGGGCCGGGCGAGCAGTACTTC
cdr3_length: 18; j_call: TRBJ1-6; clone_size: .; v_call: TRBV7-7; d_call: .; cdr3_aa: CASSLEELPVSYNSPLHF; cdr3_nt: TGTGCTAGCAGCTTAGAGGAACTACCTGTCTCCTATAATTCACCCCTCCACTTT
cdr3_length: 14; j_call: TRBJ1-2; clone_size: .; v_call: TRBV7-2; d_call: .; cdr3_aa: CASSGQQGFQGYTF; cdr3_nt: TGTGCCAGCAGCGGTCAACAGGGTTTTCAGGGCTACACCTTC
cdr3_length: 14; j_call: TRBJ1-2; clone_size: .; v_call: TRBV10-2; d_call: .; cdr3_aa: CASSALGGVYGYTF; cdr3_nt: TGCGCCAGCAGCGCCTTGGGGGGGGTTTATGGCTACACCTTC
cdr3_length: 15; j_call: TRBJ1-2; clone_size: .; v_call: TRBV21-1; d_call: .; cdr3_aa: CASSKARTPNYGYTF; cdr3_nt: TGTGCCAGCAGCAAAGCCAGGACACCTAACTATGGCTACACCTTC
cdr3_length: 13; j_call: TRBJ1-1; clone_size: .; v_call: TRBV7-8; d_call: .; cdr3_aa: CASSLVGGHEAFF; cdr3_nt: TGTGCCAGCAGCTTAGTCGGCGGTCATGAAGCTTTCTTT
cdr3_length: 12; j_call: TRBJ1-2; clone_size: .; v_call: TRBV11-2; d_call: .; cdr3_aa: CASSRGSYGYTF; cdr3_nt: TGTGCCAGCAGCCGCGGGAGCTATGGCTACACCTTC
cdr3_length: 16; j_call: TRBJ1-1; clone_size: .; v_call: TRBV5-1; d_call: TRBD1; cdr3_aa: CASSLVPSTGGYEAFF; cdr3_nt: TGCGCCAGCAGCTTGGTCCCTTCGACAGGGGGATATGAAGCTTTCTTT
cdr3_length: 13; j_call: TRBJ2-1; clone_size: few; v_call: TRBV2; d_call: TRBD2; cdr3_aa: CASGLAGGVEQFF; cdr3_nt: TGTGCCAGCGGACTAGCGGGGGGAGTTGAGCAGTTCTTC
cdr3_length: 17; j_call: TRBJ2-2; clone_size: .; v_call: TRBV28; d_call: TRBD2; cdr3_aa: CASSTQLAGANTGELFF; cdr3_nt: TGTGCCAGCAGTACGCAATTGGCGGGGGCGAACACCGGGGAGCTGTTTTTT
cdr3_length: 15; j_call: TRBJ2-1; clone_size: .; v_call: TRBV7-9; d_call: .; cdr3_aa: CASSPRQERGNEQFF; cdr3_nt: TGTGCCAGCAGCCCGAGACAGGAAAGAGGCAATGAGCAGTTCTTC
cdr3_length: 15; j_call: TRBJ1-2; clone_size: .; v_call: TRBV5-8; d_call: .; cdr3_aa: CASSQAVSGDYGYTF; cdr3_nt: TGTGCCAGCAGCCAAGCTGTGTCAGGGGACTATGGCTACACCTTC
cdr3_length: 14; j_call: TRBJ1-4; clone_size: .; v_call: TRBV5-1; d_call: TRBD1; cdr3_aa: CASSPGQGLSGLFF; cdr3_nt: TGCGCCAGCAGCCCAGGACAGGGTCTTTCTGGACTGTTTTTT
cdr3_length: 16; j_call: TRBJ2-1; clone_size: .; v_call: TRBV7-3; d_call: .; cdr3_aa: CASSLMGGAGPNEQFF; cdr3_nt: TGTGCCAGCAGCTTAATGGGGGGGGCAGGCCCTAATGAGCAGTTCTTC
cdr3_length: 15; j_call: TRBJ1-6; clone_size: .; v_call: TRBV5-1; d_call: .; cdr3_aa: CASSLMTAGDSPLHF; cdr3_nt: TGCGCCAGCAGTCTGATGACAGCCGGCGATTCACCCCTCCACTTT
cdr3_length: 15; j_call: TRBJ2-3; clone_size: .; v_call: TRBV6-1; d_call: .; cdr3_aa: CASSSQSFQSDTQYF; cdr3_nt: TGTGCCAGCAGTTCCCAAAGTTTCCAGTCAGATACGCAGTATTTT
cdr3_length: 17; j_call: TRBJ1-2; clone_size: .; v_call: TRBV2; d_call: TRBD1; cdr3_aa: CASRLGTGSLGGYGYTF; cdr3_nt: TGTGCCAGCAGGCTGGGGACAGGGAGCCTTGGGGGCTATGGCTACACCTTC
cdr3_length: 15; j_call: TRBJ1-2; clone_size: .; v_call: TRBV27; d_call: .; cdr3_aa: CASGRARGLHYGYTF; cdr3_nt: TGTGCCAGCGGACGGGCGAGGGGGTTGCACTATGGCTACACCTTC
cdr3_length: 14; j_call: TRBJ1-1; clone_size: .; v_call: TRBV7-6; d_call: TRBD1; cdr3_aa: CASSSTGVLTEAFF; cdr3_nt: TGTGCCAGCAGCTCCACAGGGGTTCTAACTGAAGCTTTCTTT
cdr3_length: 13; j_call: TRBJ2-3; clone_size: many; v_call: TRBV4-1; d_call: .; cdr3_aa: CASSQGRGGTQYF; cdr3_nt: TGCGCCAGCAGCCAAGGGAGAGGTGGGACGCAGTATTTT
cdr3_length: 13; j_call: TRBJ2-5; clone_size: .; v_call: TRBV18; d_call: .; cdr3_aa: CASSPLGRETQYF; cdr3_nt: TGTGCCAGCTCACCACTAGGGAGAGAGACCCAGTACTTC
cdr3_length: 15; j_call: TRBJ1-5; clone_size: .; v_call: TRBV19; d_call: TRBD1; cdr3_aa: CASSPGQGAVQPQHF; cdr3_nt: TGTGCCAGTAGTCCGGGACAGGGGGCCGTTCAGCCCCAGCATTTT
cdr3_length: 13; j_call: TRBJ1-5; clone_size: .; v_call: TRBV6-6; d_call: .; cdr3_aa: CASSSQGSQPQHF; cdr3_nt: TGTGCCAGCAGCAGCCAGGGAAGTCAGCCCCAGCATTTT
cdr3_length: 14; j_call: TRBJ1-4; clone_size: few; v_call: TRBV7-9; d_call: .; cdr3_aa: CASSFQTPGEKLFF; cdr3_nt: TGTGCCAGCAGCTTCCAGACACCGGGGGAAAAACTGTTTTTT
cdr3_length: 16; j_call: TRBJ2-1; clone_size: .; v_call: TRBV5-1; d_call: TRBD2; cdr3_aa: CASSLEGAGGLNEQFF; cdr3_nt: TGCGCCAGCAGCTTGGAAGGGGCGGGGGGGTTAAATGAGCAGTTCTTC
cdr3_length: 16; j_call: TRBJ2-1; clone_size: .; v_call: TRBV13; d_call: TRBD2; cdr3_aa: CASSLLSTSRYNEQFF; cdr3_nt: TGTGCCAGCAGCTTATTGTCGACTAGCCGCTACAATGAGCAGTTCTTC
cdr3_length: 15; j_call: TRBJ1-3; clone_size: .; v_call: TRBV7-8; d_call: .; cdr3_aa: CASSFGGLSGNTIYF; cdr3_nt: TGTGCCAGCAGCTTCGGGGGGCTATCTGGAAACACCATATATTTT
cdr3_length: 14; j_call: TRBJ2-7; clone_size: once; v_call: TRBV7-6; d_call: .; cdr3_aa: CASSPGLGSYEQYF; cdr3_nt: TGTGCCAGCTCCCCAGGGTTGGGCTCCTACGAGCAGTACTTC
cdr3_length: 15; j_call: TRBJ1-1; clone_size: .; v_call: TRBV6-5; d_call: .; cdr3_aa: CASSLQGKGVTEAFF; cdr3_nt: TGTGCCAGCTCACTACAGGGAAAGGGTGTCACTGAAGCTTTCTTT
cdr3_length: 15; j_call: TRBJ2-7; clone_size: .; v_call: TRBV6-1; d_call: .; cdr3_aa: CASSEATRVLGEQYF; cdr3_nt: TGTGCCAGCAGTGAAGCGACCAGGGTTCTGGGGGAGCAGTACTTC
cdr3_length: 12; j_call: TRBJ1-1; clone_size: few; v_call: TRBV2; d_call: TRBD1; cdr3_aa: CASSKQGAEAFF; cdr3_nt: TGTGCCAGCAGTAAACAGGGGGCTGAAGCTTTCTTT
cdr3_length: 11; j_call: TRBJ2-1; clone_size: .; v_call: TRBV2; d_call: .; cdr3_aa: CASKQYNEQFF; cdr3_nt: TGTGCCAGCAAACAGTACAATGAGCAGTTCTTC
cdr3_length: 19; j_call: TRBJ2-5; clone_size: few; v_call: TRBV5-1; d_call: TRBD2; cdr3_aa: CASSAGLAGAITYQETQYF; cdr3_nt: TGCGCCAGCAGCGCCGGACTAGCGGGGGCCATAACGTACCAAGAGACCCAGTACTTC
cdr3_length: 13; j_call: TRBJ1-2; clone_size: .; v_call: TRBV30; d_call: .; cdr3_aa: CAWSFTPRYGYTF; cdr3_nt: TGTGCCTGGAGTTTCACTCCCCGGTATGGCTACACCTTC
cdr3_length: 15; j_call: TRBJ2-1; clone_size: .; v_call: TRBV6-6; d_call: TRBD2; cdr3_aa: CASSRTSGGAVEQFF; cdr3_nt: TGTGCCAGCAGCCGGACTAGCGGGGGGGCCGTTGAGCAGTTCTTC
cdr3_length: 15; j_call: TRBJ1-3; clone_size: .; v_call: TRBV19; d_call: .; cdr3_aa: CASSIPAGTGNTIYF; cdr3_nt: TGTGCCAGTAGTATACCAGCAGGGACTGGAAACACCATATATTTT
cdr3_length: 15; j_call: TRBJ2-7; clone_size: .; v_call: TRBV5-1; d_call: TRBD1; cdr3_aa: CASSPRDRTAYEQYF; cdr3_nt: TGCGCCAGCAGCCCCCGGGACAGGACTGCCTACGAGCAGTACTTC
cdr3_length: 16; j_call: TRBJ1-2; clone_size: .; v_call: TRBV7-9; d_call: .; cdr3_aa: CASSLELGRGDYGYTF; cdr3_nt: TGTGCCAGCAGCTTAGAGTTGGGCAGGGGAGACTATGGCTACACCTTC
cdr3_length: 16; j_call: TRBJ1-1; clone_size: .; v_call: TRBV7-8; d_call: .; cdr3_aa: CASKVLAARRYTEAFF; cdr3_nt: TGTGCCAGCAAGGTGTTGGCGGCCCGACGGTACACTGAAGCTTTCTTT
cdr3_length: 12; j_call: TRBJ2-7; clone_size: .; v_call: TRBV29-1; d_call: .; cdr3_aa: CSVGESLYGQYF; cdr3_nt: TGCAGCGTTGGGGAGAGTTTATACGGGCAGTACTTC
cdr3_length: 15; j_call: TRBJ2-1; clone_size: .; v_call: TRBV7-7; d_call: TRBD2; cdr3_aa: CASSRGLAGGDEQFF; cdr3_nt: TGTGCCAGCAGCCGGGGACTAGCGGGGGGAGATGAGCAGTTCTTC
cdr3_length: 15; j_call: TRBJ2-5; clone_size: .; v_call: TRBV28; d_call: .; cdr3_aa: CASSPGVGGQETQYF; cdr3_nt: TGTGCCAGCAGCCCAGGGGTCGGGGGGCAAGAGACCCAGTACTTC